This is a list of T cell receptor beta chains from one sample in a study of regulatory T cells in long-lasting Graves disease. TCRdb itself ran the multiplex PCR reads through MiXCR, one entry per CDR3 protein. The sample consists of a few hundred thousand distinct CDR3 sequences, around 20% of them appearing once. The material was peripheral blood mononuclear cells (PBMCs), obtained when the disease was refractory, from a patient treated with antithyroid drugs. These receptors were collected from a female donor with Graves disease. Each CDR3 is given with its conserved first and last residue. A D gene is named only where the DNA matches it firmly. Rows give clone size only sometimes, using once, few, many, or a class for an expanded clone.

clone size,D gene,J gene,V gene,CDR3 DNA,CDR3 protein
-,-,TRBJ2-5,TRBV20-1,TGCAGTGCTAGTCCGCCTGGCTTCTCAGAGACCCAGTACTTC,CSASPPGFSETQYF
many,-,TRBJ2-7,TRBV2,TGTGCCAGCACGAGAGGGGAGAAAAGCGAGCAGTACTTC,CASTRGEKSEQYF
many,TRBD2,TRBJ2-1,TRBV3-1,TGTGCCAGCAGCCTTTCGGGTTCTAGCGGTAGCGAGCAGTTCTTC,CASSLSGSSGSEQFF
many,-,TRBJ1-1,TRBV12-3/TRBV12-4,TGTGCCAGCAGAATTTGGGTGGGGTCGGGGAACACTGAAGCTTTCTTT,CASRIWVGSGNTEAFF
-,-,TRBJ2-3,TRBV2,TGTGCCAGCAGTGCGACCGGGGGTTTCACAGATACGCAGTATTTT,CASSATGGFTDTQYF
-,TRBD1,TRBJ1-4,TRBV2,TGTGCCAGCAGTGTTAGTCCCGGGACAGATAATGAAAAACTGCTTTTT,CASSVSPGTDNEKLLF
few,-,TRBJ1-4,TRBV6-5,TGTGCCAGCAGTTTCACAGGCGAAAAACTGTTTTTT,CASSFTGEKLFF
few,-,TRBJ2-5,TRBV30,TGTGCCTGGAGTCGTTCGGCACAAGAGACCCAGTACTTC,CAWSRSAQETQYF
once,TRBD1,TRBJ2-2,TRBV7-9,TGTACCAGCAGCAAGAGCGGACAGGGGATCACCGGGGAGCTGTTTTTT,CTSSKSGQGITGELFF
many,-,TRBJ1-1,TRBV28,TGTGCCAGCACCACCCTTCGGGGAGACACTGAAGCTTTCTTT,CASTTLRGDTEAFF
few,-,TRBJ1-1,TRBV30,TGTGCCTGGGGGGGGACGGACGGAGCTATGAACACTGAAGCTTTCTTT,CAWGGTDGAMNTEAFF
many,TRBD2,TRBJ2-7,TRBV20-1,TGCAGTGCTAGCGGACTAGTGGGGAGCTTAGAGCAGTACTTC,CSASGLVGSLEQYF
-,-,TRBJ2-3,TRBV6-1,TGTGCCAGCAGTGAATATGGCGGTCTCACAGATACGCAGTATTTT,CASSEYGGLTDTQYF
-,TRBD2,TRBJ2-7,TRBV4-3,TGCGCCAGCAGCCTTAATCGGGGACTAGCGCAGTCCTACGAGCAGTACTTC,CASSLNRGLAQSYEQYF
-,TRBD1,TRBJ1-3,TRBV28,TGTGCCAGCAGTTGGGACAGCGGAAACACCATATATTTT,CASSWDSGNTIYF
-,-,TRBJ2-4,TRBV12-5,TGTGCTAGTGGTTTCAGCAGGGAGTTGGACATTCAGTACTTC,CASGFSRELDIQYF
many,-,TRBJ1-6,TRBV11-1,TGTGCCAGCAGCCAGGGCCCGCCCCTCCACTTT,CASSQGPPLHF
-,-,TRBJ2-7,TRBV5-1,TGCGCCAGCAGCTTAAACAGGTTTCAGTACGAGCAGTACTTC,CASSLNRFQYEQYF
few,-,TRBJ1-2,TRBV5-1,TGCGCCAGCAGACCTACAGGAGGCTATGGCTACACCTTC,CASRPTGGYGYTF
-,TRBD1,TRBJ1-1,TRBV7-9,TGTGCCAGCAGCCCTCCCTCAGGGGGTGAAGCTTTCTTT,CASSPPSGGEAFF
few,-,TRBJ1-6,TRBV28,TGTGCCAGCAGTTTAATGAAGTCACCCCTCCACTTT,CASSLMKSPLHF
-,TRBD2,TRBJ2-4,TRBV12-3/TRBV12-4,TGTGCCAGCAGCCCGACTAGCGGGAGGCGAGTAGCCAAAAACATTCAGTACTTC,CASSPTSGRRVAKNIQYF
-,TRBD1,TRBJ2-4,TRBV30,TGTGCCTGGAGTGTATGGTCGGGGACAGGGATGTACATTCAGTACTTC,CAWSVWSGTGMYIQYF
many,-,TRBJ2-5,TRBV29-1,TGCAGCGTTGAACACGGGGCGGGGGAGACCCAGTACTTC,CSVEHGAGETQYF
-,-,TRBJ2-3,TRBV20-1,TGCAGTGCTAGATTCCAGGCGCCAGATACGCAGTATTTT,CSARFQAPDTQYF
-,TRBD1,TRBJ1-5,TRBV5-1,TGCGCCAGCAGCTTGGGGACGGGACAGGGGTTTCAGCCCCAGCATTTT,CASSLGTGQGFQPQHF
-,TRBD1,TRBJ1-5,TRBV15,TGTGCCACCAGCAGAGCAATTGGACAGGTTAGCAATCAGCCCCAGCATTTT,CATSRAIGQVSNQPQHF
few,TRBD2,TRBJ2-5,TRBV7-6,TGTGCCAGCAGCTTAGGACTAGCGGGAGGGCCCGAAGAGACCCAGTACTTC,CASSLGLAGGPEETQYF
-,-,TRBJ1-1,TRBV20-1,TGCAGTGCGATCGGCCCTACCGGGAGAACAGCATTGATCAACACTGAAGCTTTCTTT,CSAIGPTGRTALINTEAFF
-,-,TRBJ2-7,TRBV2,TGTGCCAGCAGTGACCGGGGGTACTCCTACGAGCAGTACTTC,CASSDRGYSYEQYF
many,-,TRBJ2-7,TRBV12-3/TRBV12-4,TGTGCCAGCAGTTTTGGACGACCTTATGGGCAGTACTTC,CASSFGRPYGQYF
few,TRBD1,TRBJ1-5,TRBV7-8,TGTGCCAGCAGCCCGGGGACAGCCGTTTTCCCCCAGCATTTT,CASSPGTAVFPQHF
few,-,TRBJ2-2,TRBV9,TGTGCCAGCAGCGTAGGTTTAGGTGGGAGAAACACCGGGGAGCTGTTTTTT,CASSVGLGGRNTGELFF